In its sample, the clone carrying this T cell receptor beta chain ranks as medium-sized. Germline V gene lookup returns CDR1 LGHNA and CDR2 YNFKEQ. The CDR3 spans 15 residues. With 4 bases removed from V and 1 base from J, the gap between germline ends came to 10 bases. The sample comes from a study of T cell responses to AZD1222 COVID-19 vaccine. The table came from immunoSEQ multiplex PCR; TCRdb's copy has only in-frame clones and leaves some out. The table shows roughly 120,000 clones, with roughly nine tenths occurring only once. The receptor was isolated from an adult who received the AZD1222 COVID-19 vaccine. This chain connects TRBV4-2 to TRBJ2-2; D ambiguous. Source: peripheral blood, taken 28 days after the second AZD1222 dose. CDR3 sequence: CASSPRIGNTGELFF. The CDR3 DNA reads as TGTGCCAGCAGCCCCAGAATCGGGAACACCGGGGAGCTGTTTTTT.